This T cell receptor (beta chain) was sequenced for a study of cytomegalovirus exposure and HLA in healthy donors. From germline, CDR1 is MNHNS and CDR2 SASEGT. V shed 2 bases, J shed 6 bases, and the junction held 19 bases outside the gene matches. The CDR3 is 19 amino acids. Details on this clone: The antigen is unknown.

The study's findings and limits: Presence/absence analyses took donor sequencing depth as roughly uniform.

The PCR ran on 60 Vbeta and 13 Jbeta primers. Assay: immunoSEQ multiplex PCR; the TCRdb copy retains only in-frame clones and omits some. This repertoire shows about 110,000 clones, approximately 80% found once; its top ten account for roughly 3.9%. The specimen sequenced was PBMCs. V usage is TRBV6-1 and J usage is TRBJ2-7, with 10 positions matching TRBD2. The receptor comes from a male donor in good health and CMV-seronegative. CDR3 in amino acids: CASSEIGIIRAGGPVEQYF. DNA of the CDR3: TGTGCCAGCAGTGAAATTGGGATAATTCGAGCGGGAGGGCCCGTCGAGCAGTACTTC.